The sequence of this T cell receptor (beta chain) was determined in a study of CD8 T cells in ankylosing spondylitis. This clonotype has at least ten counts. Antigen specificity is unknown. Findings and limits, study-wide: Disease-linked clones reportedly concentrated significantly in matched ankylosing spondylitis synovial fluid.

V dropped 6 bases and J dropped 9 bases, with 20 bases sitting between them. Germline V gene data show CDR1 as DFQATT and CDR2 as SNEGSKA (reference sequence). This CDR3 has 13 residues. TCRdb re-derived calls from the 5' RACE reads in MiXCR, one entry per CDR3 protein. In the table there are 340,000 or so distinct CDR3 sequences, under 15% of which are singletons. The chain is built from TRBV20-1 and TRBJ1-1; D is unclear. Sequenced input: blood, either unsorted or a sorted T cell fraction (not recorded which). This TCR came from a male donor with ankylosing spondylitis or in good health (not recorded which). CDR3 sequence (DNA): TGCAGTGCCGGAGAGCCGGGTCAGCGGAAAGCTTTCTTT. It is translated as CSAGEPGQRKAFF.